These 17 T cell receptor beta chains came from one sample sequenced in a study of blood T cell repertoires in COVID-19. Using immunoSEQ multiplex PCR, the repertoire was profiled, and TCRdb retains in-frame clones only, with some absent. The sample records 150,000 or so clones, roughly 90% being singletons. The specimen sequenced was peripheral blood. These receptors came from a human donor in a cohort sampled during active COVID-19.

This chain uses TRBV27 with TRBJ2-7; no firm D call. This CDR3 is 16 amino acids long. The germline V and J ends were trimmed by 3 bases and 2 bases, with 17 bases remaining between them. Looked up from germline, CDR1 is MNHEY and CDR2 is SMNVEV (reference sequence). The CDR3 DNA reads as TGTGCCAGCAGTTTGAGGCCGCCGGATTATACCTACGAGCAGTACTTC. It yields the protein CASSLRPPDYTYEQYF.

The genes are TRBV19 and TRBJ2-2, with TRBD1 matching 10 bases. The V gene end was trimmed by 10 bases and the J gene end by 7 bases; junction bases not matched to a gene: 6. CDR1 is LNHDA and CDR2 is SQIVND in the germline V gene (reference sequence). This CDR3 contains 13 residues. The CDR3: CATATGGHGELFF. As DNA, the CDR3 is TGTGCCACTGCGACAGGGGGCCACGGGGAGCTGTTTTTT. The complete variable domain, with remaining parts taken from reference TRBV19 and TRBJ2-2, reads DGGITQSPKYLFRKEGQNVTLSCEQNLNHDAMYWYRQDPGQGLRLIYYSQIVNDFQKGDIAEGYSVSREKKESFPLTVTSAQKNPTAFYLCATATGGHGELFFGEGSRLTVL.

This chain links TRBV28 with TRBJ2-1, with D possibly TRBD1 on 5 matching bases. The germline V gene has CDR1 MDHEN and CDR2 SYDVKM. V was pared by 5 bases and J by 4 bases, with 21 bases between. The CDR3 runs to 17 residues. CDR3 DNA sequence: TGTGCCAGCAGTCCCCCCCGGTCCAGGGCTATATACAATGAGCAGTTCTTC. Protein: CASSPPRSRAIYNEQFF.

The genes are TRBV12-2 and TRBJ2-5; the DNA was not used to check the table's D call, TRBD2. TRBV12-2 is shown as a pseudogene. The CDR3 length is 15 residues. The CDR3 region is CAEGASGRLRKTQYF. In nucleotides, the CDR3 is TGTGCAGAGGGGGCTAGCGGGAGGTTAAGGAAGACCCAGTACTTC.

This chain uses TRBV5-4 with TRBJ1-1; 9 bases are a match to TRBD1. The germline gives CDR1 SGHNT, CDR2 YYREEE (reference sequence). Trimming took 7 bases from V and 5 from J; bases not matched to a gene: 6. This CDR3 contains 13 residues. DNA of the CDR3: TGTGCCAGCTCCACCGGGACAGGGACTGAAGCTTTCTTT. Amino acid sequence: CASSTGTGTEAFF. Using reference TRBV5-4 and TRBJ1-1 for the parts outside the CDR3, the full variable domain is ETGVTQSPTHLIKTRGQQVTLRCSSQSGHNTVSWYQQALGQGPQFIFQYYREEENGRGNFPPRFSGLQFPNYSSELNVNALELDDSALYLCASSTGTGTEAFFGQGTRLTVV.

The chain recombines TRBV6-5 with TRBJ2-2; TRBD2 is a possible D gene (6 bases). The germline V gene encodes CDR1 MNHEY and CDR2 SVGAGI. V lost 6 bases to trimming and J lost 7 bases, with 15 bases between them. The CDR3 is 14 residues long. The CDR3 is CASSYGRGNGELFF. CDR3 in DNA: TGTGCCAGCAGCTATGGTCGGGGGAACGGGGAGCTGTTTTTT.

In this sample, this clone turned up once. This rearrangement joins TRBV27 to TRBJ2-7; 10 bases are shared with TRBD2. This CDR3 has 18 residues. The germline CDR1 and CDR2 sequences are MNHEY and SMNVEV (reference sequence). V dropped 2 bases and J dropped 0; count of bases not matched to a gene: 10. The CDR3 loop is CASSLKGGLAITSYEQYF. The CDR3 DNA reads TGTGCCAGCAGTTTAAAGGGGGGACTAGCGATAACCTCCTACGAGCAGTACTTC.

V gene TRBV19 combines with J gene TRBJ1-6; D might be TRBD1 (5 bases). V was trimmed by 4 bases and J by 7 bases, leaving 17 bases between them. Germline loops: CDR1 LNHDA, CDR2 SQIVND (reference sequence). The CDR3 loop spans 16 amino acids. CDR3 region: CASSTGIIRSNSPLHF. In DNA, the CDR3 is TGTGCCAGTAGTACAGGGATAATCCGCTCCAATTCACCCCTCCACTTT.

This chain connects TRBV5-1 to TRBJ1-2, with TRBD1 identical over 8 bases. V gave up 0 bases and J gave up 1 base; unmatched junction bases: 5. The germline gives CDR1 SGHRS, CDR2 YFSETQ. The CDR3 consists of 16 residues. The DNA for the CDR3 is TGCGCCAGCAGCTTGGTTGGACAGGGCATTAACTATGGCTACACCTTC. It translates to CASSLVGQGINYGYTF.

J is TRBJ1-3 and V is TRBV25-1, with TRBD1 matching over 10 bases. The V segment lost 6 bases and the J segment 4 bases; nucleotides outside the gene matches: 6. CDR3 length: 15 amino acids. Germline assignment: CDR1 MGHDK and CDR2 SYGVNS. The CDR3 region is CASSRQGATGNTIYF. The CDR3 DNA follows: TGTGCCAGCAGCCGACAGGGGGCGACGGGAAACACCATATATTTT.

As concerns this clone: Other DNA sequences from this sample encode an identical CDR3 as well. The V gene is TRBV28, the J gene TRBJ2-7, with 7 bases fitting TRBD1. The V and J ends lost 4 bases and 2 bases, in that order; junction bases with no gene match: 5. The V gene's germline CDR1 is MDHEN and CDR2 SYDVKM. This CDR3 has 14 residues. CDR3 loop: CASSSYRGPYEQYF. CDR3 nucleotides: TGTGCCAGCAGTTCGTACAGGGGACCCTACGAGCAGTACTTC.

This chain connects TRBV29-1 to TRBJ2-1, with 7 bases aligning to TRBD2. The CDR3 spans 14 residues. In germline, CDR1 is SQVTM, CDR2 ANQGSEA. V trimming: 2 bases; J trimming: 4 bases; junction bases outside the gene matches: 5. CDR3 coding DNA: TGCAGCGTTGAATTAGCTAGCGGTTACAATGAGCAGTTCTTC. This codes for CSVELASGYNEQFF.

Of note for this clone: Other DNA sequences in this specimen translate into the identical CDR3. The chain combines TRBV5-1 with TRBJ1-2; tentative D call: TRBD1 (6 bases). The CDR3 is made up of 13 amino acids. V was trimmed by 5 bases and J by 1 base, leaving 9 bases between them. CDR1 is SGHRS and CDR2 is YFSETQ in the germline V gene. Here the CDR3 DNA reads TGCGCCAGCAGGGAAGGGGGTAACTATGGCTACACCTTC. The encoded protein is CASREGGNYGYTF.

In this sample, this clone turned up once. The chain has TRBV11-2 and TRBJ2-5; 7 nucleotides agree with TRBD2. Germline-derived CDR1 and CDR2 are SGHAT and FQNNGV. Trimming took 1 base from V and 1 from J; bases not matched to a gene: 9. This CDR3 spans 17 amino acids. This chain's CDR3 is CASSLGLLANPQETQYF. The CDR3, as DNA: TGTGCCAGCAGCTTAGGGTTACTAGCGAACCCCCAAGAGACCCAGTACTTC.

This chain joins TRBV11-3 and TRBJ1-1; no clear D gene. From germline, CDR1 is SGHNT and CDR2 YENEEA. The ends were cut back, 5 bases at V and 7 bases at J, with 14 bases in the middle. This CDR3 region has 13 residues. CDR3 DNA sequence: TGTGCCAGCAGCCCGGTAGCTTCTGGTGAAGCTTTCTTT. It encodes CASSPVASGEAFF.

CDR3 protein: CASSVASGRGTQYF. The CDR3 DNA is TGTGCCAGCAGCGTAGCTTCAGGGCGGGGTACGCAGTATTTT. V is TRBV9 and J is TRBJ2-3; tentatively, D is TRBD2 (6 bases). V was trimmed by 0 bases and J by 8 bases, leaving 13 bases between them. The CDR3 covers 14 residues. From germline, CDR1 is SGDLS and CDR2 YYNGEE.

The V and J genes are TRBV4-1 and TRBJ2-1; no clear D. V lost 1 base and J 9 bases, leaving 7 bases between the germline ends. Germline loops: CDR1 MGHRA, CDR2 YSYEKL. The CDR3 runs to 12 residues. The CDR3 protein is CASSQASGEQFF. The CDR3 DNA sequence: TGCGCCAGCAGCCAAGCCTCCGGTGAGCAGTTCTTC.